This passage covers 32 T cell receptor beta chains from one sample sequenced in a study of T cell changes during pregnancy in multiple sclerosis. Some clones are missing from TCRdb's copy, which holds only in-frame ones; the method was immunoSEQ multiplex PCR. The sample records about 38,000 clones, approximately 93% being singletons. The sample consisted of CD8+ T cells from peripheral blood mononuclear cells, taken in the third trimester of pregnancy. The receptors were sampled from a female donor with multiple sclerosis, enrolled in a pregnancy study.

A note on this clone: Mismatch with germline at one junction end may stem from a read error. V gene TRBV7-9 combines with J gene TRBJ1-4, with a possible D match to TRBD1 (6 bases). This CDR3 has 12 amino acids. Germline loops: CDR1 SEHNR, CDR2 FQNEAQ (reference sequence). This CDR3 reads CASSLEAGENNF. The DNA of the CDR3 is TGTGCCAGCAGCTTAGAGGCAGGGGAAAATAACTTT.

The chain is built from TRBV5-1 and TRBJ1-1, with D uncertain. This CDR3 comprises 15 residues. Germline V gene sequence: CDR1 SGHRS, CDR2 YFSETQ. The V end lost 4 bases, the J end lost 3 bases, and 16 bases lay between the germline ends. The DNA of the CDR3 is TGCGCCAGCAGCCCTGAGGCCGGCTGGGACACTGAAGCTTTCTTT. It translates to CASSPEAGWDTEAFF.

The CDR3 sequence: CATQLGGSYEQYF. DNA for the CDR3: TGTGCCACCCAGCTTGGGGGGTCCTACGAGCAGTACTTC. The V gene is TRBV5-6, the J gene TRBJ2-7, with TRBD2 as a possible D gene (6 bases). The CDR3 has 13 amino acids. Germline values: CDR1 SGHDT, CDR2 YYEEEE. V was shortened by 9 bases and J by 1 base, with 14 bases between the two germline ends.

The CDR3 sequence is CASSIWEGDQPQHF. The CDR3 nucleotides are TGTGCCAGTAGTATATGGGAGGGGGACCAGCCCCAGCATTTT. The rearrangement links TRBV19 to TRBJ1-5; possibly TRBD1 for D (6 bases). With 2 bases removed from V and 7 bases from J, the gap between germline ends came to 12 bases. This CDR3 is 14 amino acids long. Per the germline V gene, CDR1 is LNHDA and CDR2 is SQIVND (reference sequence).

The chain is built from TRBV19 and TRBJ1-2, with D uncertain. Trimming removed 0 bases from V and 3 bases from J, with 5 bases in between. The CDR3 is made up of 13 amino acids. The V gene's germline CDR1 is LNHDA and CDR2 SQIVND (reference sequence). CDR3 amino acids: CASSIDGYYGYTF. As DNA, the CDR3 is TGTGCCAGTAGTATAGACGGGTACTATGGCTACACCTTC.

The chain has TRBV4-1 and TRBJ2-1, with no clear D. The CDR3 loop spans 15 amino acids. Trimming stripped 4 bases from V and 0 bases from J, with 10 bases between. CDR1 MGHRA and CDR2 YSYEKL come from the germline V gene. DNA for the CDR3: TGCGCCAGCAGCCCCGAGATGAGCTCCTACAATGAGCAGTTCTTC. Encoded protein: CASSPEMSSYNEQFF.

The chain couples TRBV4-1 to TRBJ1-5; D uncertain. V was clipped by 0 bases and J by 1 base, with 7 bases between them. Germline lookup yields CDR1 MGHRA and CDR2 YSYEKL. CDR3 size: 15 residues. CDR3 sequence (DNA): TGCGCCAGCAGCCAAGATCGGGGAAGCAATCAGCCCCAGCATTTT. Residues: CASSQDRGSNQPQHF.

The rearrangement joins TRBV6-6 to TRBJ1-2; D might be TRBD1 (6 bases). The V gene lost 5 bases and the J gene lost 0 bases, with 13 bases spanning the gap. CDR1 and CDR2 (germline): MNHNY, SVGAGI (reference sequence). CDR3 length: 15 amino acids. CDR3 loop: CASSLYRDANYGYTF. The CDR3 nucleotides are TGTGCCAGCAGTCTATACAGGGACGCTAACTATGGCTACACCTTC.

This clone was detected once. This rearrangement joins TRBV10-2 to TRBJ1-1, with D unclear. V gave up 4 bases and J gave up 0 bases, with 9 bases separating them. The CDR3 loop spans 14 amino acids. Germline lookup yields CDR1 WSHSY and CDR2 SAAADI. CDR3 bases: TGCGCCAGCAGTGGAGTAAGTGTGAACACTGAAGCTTTCTTT. Protein: CASSGVSVNTEAFF.

The chain has TRBV29-1 and TRBJ2-3, with 7 bases fitting TRBD2. The CDR3 is 12 amino acids. V dropped 7 bases and J dropped 3; count of bases not matched to a gene: 4. Germline values: CDR1 SQVTM, CDR2 ANQGSEA. CDR3 protein: CSALAETDTQYF. The CDR3 DNA follows: TGCAGCGCCCTAGCGGAGACAGATACGCAGTATTTT.

The chain has TRBV2 and TRBJ1-1; the match to TRBD1 covers 9 bases. The CDR3 has 15 amino acids. The germline CDR1 and CDR2 sequences are SNHLY and FYNNEI. Losses at the gene ends were 8 bases for V and 0 bases for J; bases not matched to a gene: 7. As DNA, the CDR3 is TGTGCCAGCCTCGGGGGACAGGGCATGAACACTGAAGCTTTCTTT. Its protein is CASLGGQGMNTEAFF.

The chain joins TRBV2 to TRBJ1-4, with a possible D match to TRBD1 (6 bases). CDR1 is SNHLY, CDR2 FYNNEI, per germline. CDR3 length: 18 amino acids. The ends were cut back, 0 bases at V and 7 bases at J, with 21 bases in the middle. Written as DNA, the CDR3 is TGTGCCAGCAGTGAAGCCAGGGGCGGGGGAGTAGGTGGTGAAAAACTGTTTTTT. Its protein product is CASSEARGGGVGGEKLFF.

The chain carries TRBV5-6 and TRBJ1-1; D call uncertain. In germline, CDR1 is SGHDT, CDR2 YYEEEE. This CDR3 has 14 residues. Trimming pared 7 bases from V and 6 bases from J, leaving 19 bases between. CDR3 residues: CASGPAGQDPEAFF. The CDR3 DNA is TGTGCCAGCGGTCCGGCGGGTCAGGACCCTGAAGCTTTCTTT. The full variable domain, in which reference TRBV5-6 and TRBJ1-1 provide the parts outside the CDR3, is DAGVTQSPTHLIKTRGQQVTLRCSPKSGHDTVSWYQQALGQGPQFIFQYYEEEERQRGNFPDRFSGHQFPNYSSELNVNALLLGDSALYLCASGPAGQDPEAFFGQGTRLTVV.

V gene TRBV7-9 combines with J gene TRBJ1-2, with D possibly being TRBD1 (5 bases). The CDR3 is made up of 13 amino acids. V was cut by 10 bases and J by 6 bases, with 18 bases left in between. Looked up from germline, CDR1 is SEHNR and CDR2 is FQNEAQ (reference sequence). The CDR3 sequence: CATGHSNTDGYTF. The CDR3 coding sequence is TGTGCCACCGGACACTCCAACACGGATGGCTACACCTTC. Using reference TRBV7-9 and TRBJ1-2 for the parts outside the CDR3, the full variable domain is DTGVSQNPRHKITKRGQNVTFRCDPISEHNRLYWYRQTLGQGPEFLTYFQNEAQLEKSRLLSDRFSAERPKGSFSTLEIQRTEQGDSAMYLCATGHSNTDGYTFGSGTRLTVV.

The rearrangement uses TRBV4-1 and TRBJ1-2, with D unresolved. Germline CDR1 is MGHRA and CDR2 is YSYEKL. The CDR3 runs to 17 residues. Between the trimmed V and J ends, which lost 0 bases and 5 bases, there was a span of 19 bases. CDR3 residues: CASSQDPLPTYTYGYTF. CDR3 nucleotides: TGCGCCAGCAGCCAAGATCCCCTCCCGACATATACTTATGGCTACACCTTC.

This clone has just one count. This chain's CDR3 is CASSRQGEGYEQYF. The CDR3 DNA is TGTGCCAGTAGTAGACAGGGAGAGGGCTACGAGCAGTACTTC. The rearrangement links TRBV19 to TRBJ2-7; 7 positions agree with TRBD1. CDR3 length: 14 amino acids. CDR1 and CDR2 from the germline V gene are LNHDA and SQIVND (reference sequence). V shed 4 bases, J shed 3 bases, and the junction held 6 bases outside the gene matches.

The chain is built from TRBV11-2 and TRBJ1-1, with 8 bases matching TRBD1. Germline loops: CDR1 SGHAT, CDR2 FQNNGV. V lost 3 bases and J lost 7; bases outside the gene matches: 1. This CDR3 is built from 12 residues. The CDR3 sequence: CASSFGQGEAFF. The CDR3 nucleotides are TGTGCCAGCAGCTTCGGACAGGGTGAAGCTTTCTTT.

The chain uses TRBV10-3 and TRBJ2-5, with 8 bases identical to TRBD2. The CDR3 runs 15 residues. The germline gives CDR1 ENHRY, CDR2 SYGVKD. Germline trimming cut 7 bases from V and 9 bases from J; bases unmatched to any gene: 16. CDR3 in amino acids: CAINRDGGVLAAQYF. DNA of the CDR3: TGTGCCATCAATCGTGACGGGGGGGTACTGGCGGCCCAGTACTTC.

V is TRBV9 and J is TRBJ1-4; D is possibly TRBD1 (5 bases). Trimming took 1 base from V and 7 from J, leaving 14 bases between them. The germline gives CDR1 SGDLS, CDR2 YYNGEE. This CDR3 contains 15 residues. Here the CDR3 DNA reads TGTGCCAGCAGCGTAAGGGGTTTAGTTGGTGAAAAACTGTTTTTT. Protein product: CASSVRGLVGEKLFF.

V gene TRBV4-2 combines with J gene TRBJ1-2; TRBD1 agrees at 9 bases. The trim removed 4 bases at V and 3 bases at J, leaving 6 bases unmatched. The CDR3 extends over 15 amino acids. Germline V gene data show CDR1 as LGHNA and CDR2 as YNFKEQ. This CDR3 reads CASSRRTGEDYGYTF. CDR3 coding DNA: TGTGCCAGCAGCCGTAGGACAGGGGAGGACTATGGCTACACCTTC.

This clone appeared a few times. The same CDR3 can be traced to other DNA sequences in this sample. The V gene is TRBV9, the J gene TRBJ1-1, with no clear D. Germline loops: CDR1 SGDLS, CDR2 YYNGEE. The CDR3 totals 13 residues. V was shortened by 0 bases and J by 3 bases, with 6 bases between the two germline ends. The CDR3 DNA is TGTGCCAGCAGCGTAGGAGGAGACACTGAAGCTTTCTTT. Encoded protein: CASSVGGDTEAFF.

V and J are TRBV27 and TRBJ1-6; 7 bases are shared with TRBD1. CDR3 length equals 15 residues. Looked up from germline, CDR1 is MNHEY and CDR2 is SMNVEV (reference sequence). V shed 7 bases, J shed 5 bases, and the junction held 8 bases outside the gene matches. CDR3: CASKDPGQHNSPLHF. The CDR3 DNA is TGTGCCAGCAAGGATCCGGGACAGCATAATTCACCCCTCCACTTT.

The chain has TRBV6-1 and TRBJ1-1; D is perhaps TRBD1 (5 bases). This CDR3 is built from 17 residues. V lost 1 base and J lost 2, with 17 bases in between. Germline V CDR1 and CDR2: MNHNS, SASEGT. CDR3 loop: CASSEVIKETANTEAFF. CDR3 sequence (DNA): TGTGCCAGCAGTGAAGTAATAAAGGAGACAGCAAACACTGAAGCTTTCTTT.

The CDR3 is CASSETGSYNEQFF. CDR3 DNA: TGTGCCAGCAGCGAGACGGGTTCCTACAATGAGCAGTTCTTC. V and J are TRBV9 and TRBJ2-1; D ambiguous. Trimming pared 3 bases from V and 1 base from J, leaving 8 bases between. CDR1 is SGDLS and CDR2 is YYNGEE in the germline V gene. The CDR3 runs 14 residues.

Written as DNA, the CDR3 is TGTGCCACCAGCAGAGATCGGACCGCGGGGGATGAAAAACTGTTTTTT. Amino acid sequence: CATSRDRTAGDEKLFF. The chain combines TRBV15 with TRBJ1-4; D may be TRBD1 (5 bases). The CDR3 loop spans 16 amino acids. The germline V and J ends were trimmed by 0 bases and 6 bases, with 14 bases remaining between them. The V gene's germline CDR1 is LNHNV and CDR2 YYDKDF (reference sequence). Variable domain in full (rest from reference TRBV15 and TRBJ1-4): DAMVIQNPRYQVTQFGKPVTLSCSQTLNHNVMYWYQQKSSQAPKLLFHYYDKDFNNEADTPDNFQSRRPNTSFCFLDIRSPGLGDTAMYLCATSRDRTAGDEKLFFGSGTQLSVL.

This chain joins TRBV11-2 and TRBJ2-2; the D gene is possibly TRBD1 (5 bases). V shed 0 bases and J shed 4 bases, with 18 bases lying between them. This CDR3 is built from 18 residues. In germline, CDR1 is SGHAT, CDR2 FQNNGV. This CDR3 reads CASSLEGQDLSFTGELFF. The CDR3 DNA is TGTGCCAGCAGCTTAGAGGGGCAGGACCTATCTTTCACCGGGGAGCTGTTTTTT.

This chain joins TRBV7-2 and TRBJ2-1; 7 bases are shared with TRBD2. The germline gives CDR1 SGHTA, CDR2 FQGNSA. The CDR3 runs to 13 residues. V lost 5 bases to trimming and J lost 7 bases; unmatched junction nucleotides: 5. The CDR3 DNA follows: TGTGCCAGCAGCGATTTCGGGGGGAATGAGCAGTTCTTC. Encoded protein: CASSDFGGNEQFF.

The V and J genes are TRBV14 and TRBJ1-5; a weak D match, TRBD1 (5 bases). CDR3 length equals 12 residues. Germline V gives CDR1 SGHDN, CDR2 FVKESK. Trimming removed 10 bases at V and 4 bases at J, with 11 bases between. In DNA form, the CDR3 reads TGTGCCACCAACAAGGGGAATCAGCCCCAGCATTTT. Amino acid sequence: CATNKGNQPQHF.

CDR3 bases: TGTGCCAGCAGTGAAACAGGGTTGAAGTACTTC. Protein product: CASSETGLKYF. The genes are TRBV6-1 and TRBJ2-7; D is possibly TRBD1 (6 bases). CDR3 length: 11 amino acids. Looked up from germline, CDR1 is MNHNS and CDR2 is SASEGT. Trimming removed 2 bases from V and 11 bases from J, with 10 bases in between.

V gene TRBV29-1 combines with J gene TRBJ2-1; perhaps TRBD2 as D (5 bases). CDR1 and CDR2 from the germline V gene are SQVTM and ANQGSEA. V was cut by 5 bases and J by 2 bases, with 16 bases left in between. The CDR3 runs to 15 residues. CDR3 in DNA: TGCAGCGTTCCGCACGTTGGGAGCCCCTACAATGAGCAGTTCTTC. Protein: CSVPHVGSPYNEQFF.

The chain recombines TRBV4-1 with TRBJ1-1; D uncertain. The CDR3 spans 16 residues. CDR1 and CDR2 (germline): MGHRA, YSYEKL. The V end was cut by 0 bases, the J end by 1 base, with 12 bases between. CDR3 in DNA: TGCGCCAGCAGCCAAGATGGTGAGGGTACGAACACTGAAGCTTTCTTT. Translating it yields CASSQDGEGTNTEAFF.

J is TRBJ2-7 and V is TRBV15; 7 bases are a match to TRBD1. Trimming at V came to 1 base and at J to 0 bases, leaving 3 bases not matched to a gene. The CDR3 spans 15 residues. Per the germline V gene, CDR1 is LNHNV and CDR2 is YYDKDF (reference sequence). The DNA of the CDR3 is TGTGCCACCAGCAGAGGACAGGGAATCTCCTACGAGCAGTACTTC. It translates to CATSRGQGISYEQYF. The whole variable domain, filled in from reference TRBV15 and TRBJ2-7, reads DAMVIQNPRYQVTQFGKPVTLSCSQTLNHNVMYWYQQKSSQAPKLLFHYYDKDFNNEADTPDNFQSRRPNTSFCFLDIRSPGLGDTAMYLCATSRGQGISYEQYFGPGTRLTVT.